This TCR beta chain was documented in a study of cytotoxic CD8 clonotypes in ibrutinib-treated CLL. For the study at large: Investigators reported 24 partial and 2 complete responses; after median roughly 65 months, about 15 patients remained remitted and about 12 progressed.

The CDR3 runs 15 residues. V was shortened by 2 bases and J by 4 bases, with 13 bases between the two germline ends. Germline loops: CDR1 MNHNS, CDR2 SASEGT. Points from the study as a whole: Public clonotypes showed up rarely, and on treatment they shrank or held steady.

As concerns this clone: Its antigen is unidentified.

With sequencing, the targeted depth ranged from 1 in 200,000 to 1 in 1 million T cells. Assay used: immunoSEQ multiplex PCR; TCRdb lists only in-frame clones, some missing. Among some 200,000 clones, over 60% were seen once, and the ten largest hold roughly an eighth. This clonotype originated in a human donor with chronic lymphocytic leukemia. V is TRBV6-1 and J is TRBJ2-3, with D perhaps being TRBD1 or TRBD2 (5 bases each). Specimen: PBMCs, collected after 24 months of ibrutinib treatment. The CDR3 DNA follows: TGTGCCAGCAGTGAACCAGGGCGGGTACCAGATACGCAGTATTTT. Its protein is CASSEPGRVPDTQYF.